This paragraph covers one TCR beta chain sequence. No cognate antigen has been identified for it. No base quality values were provided; no much bigger clone lies one nucleotide off. The data were obtained in a study of blood T cell repertoires in COVID-19 (dated by TCRdb to the early 2020s). For the study in its entirety: Collaborator samples came from the United States, Italy and Spain and covered acute and convalescent phases of COVID-19. The prospective study material was composed of cDNA or gDNA derived from T cells, B-cell-depleted T cells, or PBMCs. Deeply sampled blood TCRbeta repertoires from subjects exposed to, actively infected with, or recovered from COVID-19 were included in the dataset. The repertoires were released in a freely available public database meant as a resource for research on the immune response to SARS-CoV-2. The samples were drawn from the first 160 participants of the ongoing ImmuneRACE study and from under 1,500 subjects provided by 6 global collaborators. A de-identified subject ID, COVID-19 status, age in years and sex were almost always included in the sample metadata. Where available, HLA class I and class II types were obtained from metadata supplied by the sample provider rather than from assay-based typing. Beyond this particular receptor, the publication reports: The amount of clinical and demographic metadata varied by source and participant and was provided uncurated.

TCRbeta CDR3 regions were amplified from genomic DNA by means of the immunoSEQ Assay, a bias-controlled multiplex PCR. The original methods were these. Within the assay, amplification of reference gene primers was used to estimate how many nucleated cells each sample contained. Sequence reads were collapsed and filtered to measure the absolute abundance of every unique TCRbeta CDR3 rearrangement. Productive Simpson clonality was computed per sample as the square root of Simpson's diversity index over productive rearrangements. In TCRdb, the immuneACCESS table is reduced to in-frame sequences with V and J assigned. These tables do not hold every clone; where another copy was compared, an unresolved V gene accounts for under half, and the others remain unexplained. That table gives V, J and clone size, and the DNA gave D and trimming. This sample is represented by 300,000 to 400,000 clones; about 90% of them were singletons. About 2% of the sample is taken by the ten largest.

At the junction V is shortened by 4 bases and J by 5 bases; bases outside the gene matches: 7. CDR1 and CDR2 are read off the germline V gene (reference sequence) as SGHAT and FQDESV. From cysteine to phenylalanine, the CDR3 is 16 amino acids long. Only CDR3 DNA remains: 48 bases, in frame from the first base. At one collaborating source in Seattle, patients were enrolled during active infection and were followed longitudinally through the course of disease. The collaborating institutions used their own protocols to collect whole blood in K2EDTA tubes. For TCRbeta analysis, collaborator samples were shipped as frozen whole blood, as isolated PBMCs, or as DNA extracted from either sample type.

The chain was built from TRBV11-1 and TRBJ2-1, with 11 bases in between that match TRBD2. The origin of this receptor is an older woman with COVID-19, enrolled during active disease. Input material: peripheral blood. The CDR3 reads CASSSRLAGNHNEQFF. The DNA reads TGTGCCAGCAGCTCCAGACTAGCGGGGAACCACAATGAGCAGTTCTTC. The full variable domain, completed from the reference TRBV11-1 and TRBJ2-1 proteins outside the CDR3, reads EAEVAQSPRYKITEKSQAVAFWCDPISGHATLYWYRQILGQGPELLVQFQDESVVDDSQLPKDRFSAERLKGVDSTLKIQPAELGDSAMYLCASSSRLAGNHNEQFFGPGTRLTVL.